The clone carrying this T cell receptor beta chain was counted a single time. Its antigen is unidentified. This specimen belongs to a study of vaccination and CD4 T cells after COVID-19. About the study: The convalescents included six males and four females, and among them two were Hispanic while seven were Caucasian. Study results and limitations: SARS-CoV-2-reactive clonotypes showed a nonsignificant median rise from about 20 to 38. The appearance of a median about 86% of reactive clones in convalescent patients occurred only post-vaccination.

TCRdb reanalysed the PCR reads using MiXCR and keeps one entry per CDR3 protein. Of around 20,000 distinct CDR3 sequences listed, roughly 56% were seen once; the top ten hold over 0.75%. Positive PCR dates covered March to December 2020, before US Alpha, Beta and Delta variants. Trimming shortened V by 3 bases and J by 4 bases, and 18 bases separated the two germline ends. CDR3 length equals 16 residues. Germline V gives CDR1 KGHSH, CDR2 LQKENI. The V call is TRBV18, the J call TRBJ1-1; D gene unclear. This receptor was obtained from a human donor who had recovered from COVID-19. The sample here was CD4+ T cells from blood, taken before SARS-CoV-2 vaccination. The CDR3 spells CASSPSPQRTGTEAFF. In DNA, the CDR3 is TGTGCCAGCTCACCCAGTCCACAGAGGACGGGCACTGAAGCTTTCTTT.